The 29 T cell receptor beta chains below all came from one sample that was sequenced in a study of shared clonotypes between healthy human individuals. Produced via immunoSEQ multiplex PCR; TCRdb's table is partial and in-frame only. The repertoire holds some 2.4 million clones, 80% to 95% seen once, with about 0.39% in the top ten. The source material was naive CD4+ T cells from PBMCs. Subset specified: CD45RA+ positively selected. The origin of the receptors is a man aged 18 to 35 in good health. Some clones in this sample may be carry-over from other donors' samples.

The chain couples TRBV7-9 to TRBJ2-2, with D possibly being TRBD1 (5 bases). The CDR3 covers 16 residues. Germline loops: CDR1 SEHNR, CDR2 FQNEAQ (reference sequence). The ends were cut back, 2 bases at V and 0 bases at J, with 10 bases in the middle. CDR3 in amino acids: CASSLFVTANTGELFF. CDR3 in DNA: TGTGCCAGCAGCTTATTTGTGACAGCGAACACCGGGGAGCTGTTTTTT.

The rearrangement joins TRBV28 to TRBJ1-2; 8 nucleotides line up with TRBD1. From germline, CDR1 is MDHEN and CDR2 SYDVKM. The CDR3 length is 14 residues. J lost 2 bases, V lost 7 bases, and 6 bases had no gene match. The DNA for the CDR3 is TGTGCCAGCAACACAGGACAGGGAAACTATGGCTACACCTTC. Translating gives CASNTGQGNYGYTF.

The rearrangement links TRBV28 to TRBJ2-3, with D tentatively TRBD2 (6 bases). This CDR3 spans 15 amino acids. Germline V gene data show CDR1 as MDHEN and CDR2 as SYDVKM. V lost 6 bases and J 9 bases, leaving 22 bases between the germline ends. CDR3: CASSPLGGPEGTQYF. In DNA, the CDR3 is TGTGCCAGCAGCCCTCTAGGTGGGCCGGAGGGGACGCAGTATTTT.

J is TRBJ1-6 and V is TRBV11-2; no clear D gene. The V and J ends lost 1 base and 0 bases respectively, with 7 bases between them. Per the germline V gene, CDR1 is SGHAT and CDR2 is FQNNGV. The CDR3 is 16 amino acids. The CDR3 coding sequence is TGTGCCAGCAGCTTAGGAGGGAGCTCCTATAATTCACCCCTCCACTTT. Protein sequence: CASSLGGSSYNSPLHF. The variable domain in full, with the rest retrieved from reference TRBV11-2 and TRBJ1-6, is EAGVAQSPRYKIIEKRQSVAFWCNPISGHATLYWYQQILGQGPKLLIQFQNNGVVDDSQLPKDRFSAERLKGVDSTLKIQPAKLEDSAVYLCASSLGGSSYNSPLHFGNGTRLTVT.

The chain is built from TRBV28 and TRBJ2-1; maybe TRBD2 (6 bases). The CDR3 loop spans 9 amino acids. Germline CDR1 is MDHEN and CDR2 is SYDVKM. The ends were cut back, 9 bases at V and 14 bases at J, with 11 bases in the middle. CDR3 residues: CASGTAKFF. The CDR3 coding sequence is TGTGCCAGTGGGACTGCCAAGTTCTTC.

The chain joins TRBV29-1 to TRBJ2-2, with TRBD2 matching 7 bases. V trimming: 6 bases; J trimming: 1 base; junction bases outside the gene matches: 5. The CDR3 has 14 residues. Germline V gene lookup returns CDR1 SQVTM and CDR2 ANQGSEA. DNA for the CDR3: TGCAGCGTAGCGGGACTTAGGAACACCGGGGAGCTGTTTTTT. Its translation: CSVAGLRNTGELFF.

This chain joins TRBV7-8 and TRBJ2-5; unclear D gene. The CDR3 loop spans 12 amino acids. Between the trimmed V and J ends, which lost 2 bases and 5 bases, there was a span of 6 bases. The germline V gene encodes CDR1 SGHVS and CDR2 FQNEAQ. The CDR3 bases are TGTGCCAGCAGCTTATCCCCCGAGACCCAGTACTTC. Protein sequence: CASSLSPETQYF.

V is TRBV7-8 and J is TRBJ2-7, with 7 bases matching TRBD2. The CDR3 consists of 15 residues. Germline V lookup: CDR1 SGHVS, CDR2 FQNEAQ. V lost 3 bases and J lost 6; bases outside the gene matches: 11. CDR3 in DNA: TGTGCCAGCAGCTTTAGACGGACTAGTCCGTTCGAGCAGTACTTC. It codes for CASSFRRTSPFEQYF.

CDR3 amino acids: CASSPRLAGGEQYF. In DNA form, the CDR3 reads TGTGCCAGCAGCCCGCGACTAGCGGGAGGCGAGCAGTACTTC. V gene TRBV7-2 combines with J gene TRBJ2-7; 13 bases match TRBD2. Losses at the gene ends were 5 bases for V and 6 bases for J; bases not matched to a gene: 4. This CDR3 comprises 14 residues. Germline assignment: CDR1 SGHTA and CDR2 FQGNSA.

The chain has TRBV28 and TRBJ2-1, with TRBD2 matching 9 bases. Germline CDR1 and CDR2: MDHEN and SYDVKM. CDR3 length: 15 amino acids. With 3 bases clipped from V and 7 bases from J, the junction kept 7 bases outside the gene matches. Here the CDR3 reads CASSFAGGPRNEQFF. CDR3 in DNA: TGTGCCAGCAGTTTCGCGGGAGGGCCGAGGAATGAGCAGTTCTTC. Together with reference TRBV28 and TRBJ2-1, the CDR3 gives the full variable domain: DVKVTQSSRYLVKRTGEKVFLECVQDMDHENMFWYRQDPGLGLRLIYFSYDVKMKEKGDIPEGYSVSREKKERFSLILESASTNQTSMYLCASSFAGGPRNEQFFGPGTRLTVL.

The chain combines TRBV6-5 with TRBJ1-5, with 7 positions matching TRBD1. The V and J ends lost 6 bases and 9 bases, in that order; junction bases with no gene match: 14. This CDR3 has 15 amino acids. Germline values: CDR1 MNHEY, CDR2 SVGAGI. CDR3 coding DNA: TGTGCCAGCAGGGAAACGACAGGGTCGAATTGGCCCCAGCATTTT. This sequence encodes CASRETTGSNWPQHF.

The chain is built from TRBV6-6 and TRBJ2-2; 9 bases line up with TRBD1. CDR1 and CDR2 (germline): MNHNY, SVGAGI (reference sequence). This CDR3 is built from 15 residues. V trimming: 5 bases; J trimming: 3 bases; junction bases outside the gene matches: 4. CDR3: CASSRQGGYTGELFF. DNA for the CDR3: TGTGCCAGCAGTCGACAGGGGGGCTACACCGGGGAGCTGTTTTTT.

This chain connects TRBV5-1 to TRBJ2-1, with TRBD2 matching over 9 bases. J was trimmed by 5 bases and V by 3 bases; bases with no gene match: 9. The CDR3 length is 16 residues. Per germline, CDR1 SGHRS and CDR2 YFSETQ. The chain's CDR3 is CASSSRASGTNNEQFF. The CDR3 DNA is TGCGCCAGCAGCTCGCGGGCTAGCGGGACTAACAATGAGCAGTTCTTC. The variable domain in full, with the rest retrieved from reference TRBV5-1 and TRBJ2-1, is KAGVTQTPRYLIKTRGQQVTLSCSPISGHRSVSWYQQTPGQGLQFLFEYFSETQRNKGNFPGRFSGRQFSNSRSEMNVSTLELGDSALYLCASSSRASGTNNEQFFGPGTRLTVL.

On this clone itself: Other DNA sequences of this sample code for an identical CDR3. V usage is TRBV5-1 and J usage is TRBJ2-1, with 9 nucleotides matching TRBD2. The CDR3 runs 15 residues. Losses at the gene ends were 4 bases for V and 3 bases for J; bases not matched to a gene: 5. Looked up from germline, CDR1 is SGHRS and CDR2 is YFSETQ. The CDR3 region has the DNA TGCGCCAGCAGCCTACCTAGCGGGATCTACAATGAGCAGTTCTTC. Protein sequence: CASSLPSGIYNEQFF. Variable domain in full (rest from reference TRBV5-1 and TRBJ2-1): KAGVTQTPRYLIKTRGQQVTLSCSPISGHRSVSWYQQTPGQGLQFLFEYFSETQRNKGNFPGRFSGRQFSNSRSEMNVSTLELGDSALYLCASSLPSGIYNEQFFGPGTRLTVL.

This clone was picked up a small number of times. The CDR3 loop is CASMTGGGTGELFF. The DNA of the CDR3 is TGTGCCAGCATGACAGGGGGTGGCACCGGGGAGCTGTTTTTT. The chain joins TRBV2 to TRBJ2-2; 9 bases line up with TRBD1. V dropped 7 bases and J dropped 4; count of bases not matched to a gene: 4. Germline V gene lookup returns CDR1 SNHLY and CDR2 FYNNEI. The CDR3 spans 14 residues.

To note about this clone: Additional DNA sequences in this sample encode the identical CDR3. The chain is built from TRBV6-1 and TRBJ1-2, with D possibly being TRBD1 (6 bases). The CDR3 covers 12 residues. V was trimmed by 8 bases and J by 5 bases, leaving 12 bases between them. The germline gives CDR1 MNHNS, CDR2 SASEGT. CDR3 in amino acids: CASSGEGYGYTF. The CDR3 DNA reads TGTGCCAGCTCAGGGGAGGGGTATGGCTACACCTTC.

The rearrangement uses TRBV11-2 and TRBJ1-3; the D is unclear. V lost 4 bases and J lost 0, with 10 bases in between. The CDR3 contains 15 residues. Germline-derived CDR1 and CDR2 are SGHAT and FQNNGV. The CDR3 nucleotides are TGTGCCAGCAGCTGGAGGGCAGTCTCTGGAAACACCATATATTTT. This encodes CASSWRAVSGNTIYF. Based on the CDR3 plus reference TRBV11-2 and TRBJ1-3, the full variable domain is EAGVAQSPRYKIIEKRQSVAFWCNPISGHATLYWYQQILGQGPKLLIQFQNNGVVDDSQLPKDRFSAERLKGVDSTLKIQPAKLEDSAVYLCASSWRAVSGNTIYFGEGSWLTVV.

This clone was counted a single time. This chain connects TRBV29-1 to TRBJ1-2; tentatively, D is TRBD1 (6 bases). Trimming shortened V by 5 bases and J by 3 bases, and 13 bases separated the two germline ends. Germline lookup yields CDR1 SQVTM and CDR2 ANQGSEA. CDR3 length: 13 residues. The DNA for the CDR3 is TGCAGCGTTACAGGGACCGGTTACTATGGCTACACCTTC. This codes for CSVTGTGYYGYTF.

The V gene is TRBV6-6, the J gene TRBJ2-3, with D hard to call. V gave up 6 bases and J gave up 2 bases, with 18 bases separating them. Germline CDR1 reads MNHNY; CDR2 reads SVGAGI (reference sequence). There are 16 residues in the CDR3. CDR3: CASSLPRSGYTDTQYF. CDR3 sequence (DNA): TGTGCCAGCAGCCTTCCTCGTTCCGGGTACACAGATACGCAGTATTTT.

The V and J genes are TRBV29-1 and TRBJ2-3; a possible D gene is TRBD1 (6 bases). Germline assignment: CDR1 SQVTM and CDR2 ANQGSEA. The CDR3 runs to 14 residues. With 3 bases removed from V and 4 bases from J, the gap between germline ends came to 14 bases. The CDR3 region is CSVDGGGRADTQYF. The CDR3 DNA sequence: TGCAGCGTTGATGGTGGGGGCCGCGCAGATACGCAGTATTTT.

The chain has TRBV5-4 and TRBJ2-7; TRBD1 is a possible D gene (5 bases). Per the germline V gene, CDR1 is SGHNT and CDR2 is YYREEE (reference sequence). Between the trimmed V and J ends, which lost 5 bases and 6 bases, there was a span of 9 bases. The CDR3 has 11 residues. For the CDR3, the DNA is TGTGCCAGCAGTCGCCAGGGCGAGCAGTACTTC. Protein product: CASSRQGEQYF.

The chain couples TRBV9 to TRBJ2-5; 7 bases match TRBD2. Unmatched junction bases numbered 11, after V lost 1 base and J lost 5 bases. Germline loops: CDR1 SGDLS, CDR2 YYNGEE. The CDR3 spans 16 residues. This chain's CDR3 is CASSVSGTSVGETQYF. CDR3 bases: TGTGCCAGCAGCGTATCCGGTACTAGCGTCGGGGAGACCCAGTACTTC.

The chain is built from TRBV6-5 and TRBJ2-1; 7 bases match TRBD2. Germline values: CDR1 MNHEY, CDR2 SVGAGI. CDR3 length: 15 amino acids. The J segment lost 8 bases and the V segment lost 6 bases, leaving 13 bases of the junction unmatched. The CDR3 loop is CASRLLALEGDEQFF. The CDR3 DNA reads TGTGCCAGCAGGTTACTAGCGCTGGAGGGCGATGAGCAGTTCTTC.

The chain employs TRBV7-6 and TRBJ2-2; 11 nucleotides agree with TRBD2. CDR1 is SGHVS and CDR2 is FNYEAQ in the germline V gene. The V gene end was trimmed by 0 bases and the J gene end by 7 bases; junction bases not matched to a gene: 16. The CDR3 is 20 residues long. The CDR3 nucleotides are TGTGCCAGCAGCTTAGCAGCTGGCGAACTAGCGGGAGAGGGAAGCGGGGAGCTGTTTTTT. It specifies CASSLAAGELAGEGSGELFF.

V gene TRBV6-1 combines with J gene TRBJ2-3, with 8 bases matching TRBD2. Germline CDR1 reads MNHNS; CDR2 reads SASEGT. The CDR3 has 17 amino acids. Trimming removed 4 bases from V and 7 bases from J; junction bases left unmatched: 16. The DNA of the CDR3 is TGTGCCAGCAGTGTGAGCGGGGGCTCTGCTTGGGAACATACGCAGTATTTT. Protein: CASSVSGGSAWEHTQYF.

The V gene is TRBV5-1, the J gene TRBJ2-7; TRBD1 might be the D (6 bases). This CDR3 is built from 16 residues. Between the trimmed V and J ends, which lost 2 bases and 2 bases, there was a span of 17 bases. The V gene's germline CDR1 is SGHRS and CDR2 YFSETQ. CDR3 region: CASSLMGPGAPYEQYF. The DNA of the CDR3 is TGCGCCAGCAGCTTAATGGGGCCAGGGGCCCCCTACGAGCAGTACTTC.

V usage is TRBV27 and J usage is TRBJ1-2; 7 bases agree with TRBD1. The germline V gene has CDR1 MNHEY and CDR2 SMNVEV (reference sequence). The CDR3 totals 13 residues. The V gene end was trimmed by 6 bases and the J gene end by 9 bases; junction bases not matched to a gene: 10. The CDR3 spells CASSSPGGRSYTF. CDR3 bases: TGTGCCAGCAGCTCCCCAGGGGGTAGGAGCTACACCTTC.

In its sample, this clone was seen once. The rearrangement links TRBV10-3 to TRBJ2-6; a weak D match, TRBD1 (5 bases). The CDR3 runs to 18 residues. Trimming took 1 base from V and 3 from J, leaving 16 bases between them. Germline V gene lookup returns CDR1 ENHRY and CDR2 SYGVKD. For the CDR3, the DNA is TGTGCCATCAGTGAGTGGCAGGGAAGTTTGGATGGGGCCAACGTCCTGACTTTC. Translated: CAISEWQGSLDGANVLTF.

The gene calls are TRBV15 and TRBJ2-1, with TRBD2 matching over 8 bases. CDR3 length equals 17 residues. The V and J ends lost 0 bases and 3 bases, in that order; junction bases with no gene match: 7. CDR1 and CDR2 (germline): LNHNV, YYDKDF (reference sequence). CDR3 coding DNA: TGTGCCACCAGCAGAGACTCCAGCGGGAGCTTCTACAATGAGCAGTTCTTC. It yields the protein CATSRDSSGSFYNEQFF.